The clone carrying this T cell receptor beta chain occurred many times. Its matching antigen is unknown. This sample stems from a study of response to subunit inactivated influenza vaccine. The germline V gene encodes CDR1 SGHDN and CDR2 FVKESK. The V segment lost 1 base and the J segment 11 bases; nucleotides outside the gene matches: 13. The CDR3 sequence is 16 residues long. Study-level findings and limits: That few new T cells are recruited by each seasonal influenza vaccination was the authors' suggestion.

One entry per CDR3 protein results from TCRdb running MiXCR on the RT-PCR reads. The data contain hundreds of thousands of distinct CDR3 sequences, 25% of them singletons. Sequencing was performed on CD4+ T cells sorted from PBMCs, taken around 5 days after vaccination. This receptor was identified in a man aged 50-59 years who received an inactivated influenza vaccine. V and J are TRBV14 and TRBJ1-1, with 10 bases matching TRBD1. CDR3 in DNA: TGTGCCAGCAGCCAAGGCCGTTACGGGACAGGGGTGCGGGCTTTCTTT. Residues: CASSQGRYGTGVRAFF.